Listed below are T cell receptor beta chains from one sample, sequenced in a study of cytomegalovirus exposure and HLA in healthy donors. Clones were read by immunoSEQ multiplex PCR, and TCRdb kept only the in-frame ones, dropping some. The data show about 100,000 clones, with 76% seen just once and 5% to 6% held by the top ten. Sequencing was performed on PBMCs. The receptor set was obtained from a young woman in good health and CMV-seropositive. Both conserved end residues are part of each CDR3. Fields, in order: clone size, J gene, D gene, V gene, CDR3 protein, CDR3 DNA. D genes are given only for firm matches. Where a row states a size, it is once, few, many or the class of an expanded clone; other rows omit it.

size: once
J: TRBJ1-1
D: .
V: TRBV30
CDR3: CAWRKGQGTEAFF
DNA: TGTGCCTGGAGGAAAGGGCAGGGCACTGAAGCTTTCTTT

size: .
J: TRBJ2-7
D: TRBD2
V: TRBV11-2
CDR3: CASSLESGRAYEQYF
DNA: TGTGCCAGCAGCCTAGAGAGCGGGAGGGCCTACGAGCAGTACTTC

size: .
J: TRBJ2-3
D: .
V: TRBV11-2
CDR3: CASSLGAGATDTQYF
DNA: TGTGCCAGCAGCTTAGGAGCAGGGGCGACAGATACGCAGTATTTT

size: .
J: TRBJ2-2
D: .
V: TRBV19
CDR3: CASSIGHSNTGELFF
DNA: TGTGCCAGTAGTATTGGACACTCTAACACCGGGGAGCTGTTTTTT

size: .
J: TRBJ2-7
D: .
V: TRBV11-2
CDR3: CASRGARGYYEQYF
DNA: TGTGCCAGCAGGGGGGCCAGGGGATACTACGAGCAGTACTTC

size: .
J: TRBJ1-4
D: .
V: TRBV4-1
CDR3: CASSQEASGKNEKLFF
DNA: TGCGCCAGCAGCCAAGAGGCATCCGGGAAAAATGAAAAACTGTTTTTT

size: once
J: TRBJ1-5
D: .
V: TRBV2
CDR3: CASSERGSNQPQHF
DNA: TGTGCCAGCAGTGAAAGGGGGAGCAATCAGCCCCAGCATTTT

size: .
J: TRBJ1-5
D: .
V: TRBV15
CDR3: CATSTDGSNQPQHF
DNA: TGTGCCACCAGCACAGACGGTAGCAATCAGCCCCAGCATTTT

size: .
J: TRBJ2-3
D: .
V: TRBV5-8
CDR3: CASSPGDRQGTQYF
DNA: TGTGCCAGCAGCCCAGGGGACCGCCAGGGTACGCAGTATTTT

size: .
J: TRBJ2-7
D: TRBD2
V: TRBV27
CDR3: CASSSGLAGGEQYF
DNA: TGTGCCAGCAGTTCGGGACTAGCGGGAGGCGAGCAGTACTTC

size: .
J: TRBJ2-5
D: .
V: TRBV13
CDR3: CASSLGQRETQYF
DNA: TGTGCCAGCAGCTTAGGACAGAGAGAGACCCAGTACTTC

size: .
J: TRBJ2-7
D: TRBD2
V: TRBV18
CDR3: CASSPIAGSYEQYF
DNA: TGTGCCAGCTCACCGATAGCGGGGTCCTACGAGCAGTACTTC

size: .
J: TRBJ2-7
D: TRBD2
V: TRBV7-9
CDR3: CASSSERDEQYF
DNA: TGTGCCAGCAGCTCAGAGCGGGATGAGCAGTACTTC

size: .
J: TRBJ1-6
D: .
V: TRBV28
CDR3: CASSPGEGIHSPLHF
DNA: TGTGCCAGCAGTCCCGGGGAAGGAATCCATTCACCCCTCCACTTT

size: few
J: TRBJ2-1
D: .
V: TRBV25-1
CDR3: CASSEYGRYQFF
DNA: TGTGCCAGCAGTGAATATGGGAGGTATCAGTTCTTC

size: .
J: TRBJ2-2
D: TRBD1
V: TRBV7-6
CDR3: CASSSDRVAVGGELFF
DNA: TGTGCCAGCAGCTCAGACAGGGTAGCTGTAGGCGGGGAGCTGTTTTTT

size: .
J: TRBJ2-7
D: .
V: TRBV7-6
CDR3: CASSFGPSYEQYF
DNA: TGTGCCAGCAGCTTTGGGCCCTCCTACGAGCAGTACTTC

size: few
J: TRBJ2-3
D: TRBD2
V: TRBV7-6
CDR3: CASSLGPGLAGAYGTDTQYF
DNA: TGTGCCAGCAGCTTGGGGCCGGGACTAGCGGGAGCCTATGGAACAGATACGCAGTATTTT

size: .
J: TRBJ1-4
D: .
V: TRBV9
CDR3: CASSETATNEKLFF
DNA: TGTGCCAGCAGCGAGACAGCAACTAATGAAAAACTGTTTTTT

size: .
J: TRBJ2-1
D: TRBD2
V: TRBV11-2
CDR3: CASSPLAGAYNEQFF
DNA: TGTGCCAGCAGCCCCCTAGCGGGTGCCTACAATGAGCAGTTCTTC

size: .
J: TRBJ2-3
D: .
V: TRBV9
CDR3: CASSLSGSTDTQYF
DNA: TGTGCCAGCAGCTTAAGCGGTAGCACAGATACGCAGTATTTT

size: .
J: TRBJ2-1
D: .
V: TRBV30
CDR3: CAWSVSYGSFHNEQFF
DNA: TGTGCCTGGAGTGTATCCTACGGGAGCTTCCACAATGAGCAGTTCTTC

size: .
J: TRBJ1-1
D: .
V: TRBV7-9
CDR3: CASSLQGNTEAFF
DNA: TGTGCCAGCAGCTTACAGGGGAACACTGAAGCTTTCTTT

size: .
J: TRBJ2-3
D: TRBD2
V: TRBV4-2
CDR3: CASSHVGTSGGTDTQYF
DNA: TGTGCCAGCAGCCACGTCGGGACTAGCGGGGGCACAGATACGCAGTATTTT

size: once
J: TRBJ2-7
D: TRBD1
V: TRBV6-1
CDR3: CASSDRQGDDEQYF
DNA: TGTGCCAGCAGTGATAGACAGGGGGACGACGAGCAGTACTTC

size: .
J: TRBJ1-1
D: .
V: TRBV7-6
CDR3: CASRGASTEAFF
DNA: TGTGCCAGCAGAGGGGCGAGCACTGAAGCTTTCTTT

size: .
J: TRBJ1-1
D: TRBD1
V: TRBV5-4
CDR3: CASSLGGTGGRPWNTEAFF
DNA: TGTGCCAGCAGCTTGGGGGGGACAGGGGGCCGTCCCTGGAACACTGAAGCTTTCTTT

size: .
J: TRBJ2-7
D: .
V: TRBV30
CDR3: CAWSGSAGSIGEQYF
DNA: TGTGCCTGGAGTGGTTCGGCGGGGAGTATAGGCGAGCAGTACTTC

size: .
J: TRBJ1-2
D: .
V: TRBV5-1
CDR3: CASSLVQWGPDGYTF
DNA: TGCGCCAGCAGCTTGGTCCAATGGGGGCCGGATGGCTACACCTTC

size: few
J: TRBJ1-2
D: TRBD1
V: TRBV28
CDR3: CASSRRTGGLAGGYTF
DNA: TGTGCCAGCAGTCGAAGGACAGGCGGGCTAGCTGGTGGCTACACCTTC

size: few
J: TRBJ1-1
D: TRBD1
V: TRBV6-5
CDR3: CASSRDRGNTEAFF
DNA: TGTGCCAGCAGTCGGGACAGAGGAAACACTGAAGCTTTCTTT

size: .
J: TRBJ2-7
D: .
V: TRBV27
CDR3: CASSFLNTYEQYF
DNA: TGTGCCAGCAGTTTCTTAAATACCTACGAGCAGTACTTC

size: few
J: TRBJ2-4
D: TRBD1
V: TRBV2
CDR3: CASREMDRGRTDIQYF
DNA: TGTGCCAGCAGAGAGATGGACAGGGGTAGAACGGACATTCAGTACTTC

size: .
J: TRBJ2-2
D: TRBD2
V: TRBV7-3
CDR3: CASSLTQTSANTGELFF
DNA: TGTGCCAGCAGCTTAACGCAGACTAGCGCGAACACCGGGGAGCTGTTTTTT

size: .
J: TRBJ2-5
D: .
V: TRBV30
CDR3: CAWSGLEAQYF
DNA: TGTGCCTGGAGTGGATTGGAGGCCCAGTACTTC

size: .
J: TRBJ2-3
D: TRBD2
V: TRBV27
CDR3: CASSLLAGITDTQYF
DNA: TGTGCCAGCAGTCTACTAGCGGGGATCACAGATACGCAGTATTTT

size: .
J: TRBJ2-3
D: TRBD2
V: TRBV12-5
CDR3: CASGGAGGPDTQYF
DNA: TGTGCTAGTGGAGGAGCGGGAGGGCCAGATACGCAGTATTTT

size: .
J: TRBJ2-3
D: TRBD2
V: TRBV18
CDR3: CASSPQLAGVELDF
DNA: TGTGCCAGCTCACCACAGTTAGCGGGCGTTGAGTTGGATTTT

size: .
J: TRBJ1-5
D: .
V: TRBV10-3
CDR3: CAISESGLGQPQHF
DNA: TGTGCCATCAGTGAGTCGGGGCTGGGTCAGCCCCAGCATTTT

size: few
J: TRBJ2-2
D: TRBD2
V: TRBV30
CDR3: CAWSVGTSGSIVGELFF
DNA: TGTGCCTGGAGTGTTGGGACTAGCGGGAGTATCGTCGGGGAGCTGTTTTTT

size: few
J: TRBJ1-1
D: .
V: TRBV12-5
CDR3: CASGYGKEAEAFF
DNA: TGTGCTAGTGGTTACGGAAAAGAGGCTGAAGCTTTCTTT

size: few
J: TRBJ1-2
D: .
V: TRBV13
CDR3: CASSLGRTGGYTF
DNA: TGTGCCAGCAGCTTAGGCCGTACAGGTGGCTACACCTTC